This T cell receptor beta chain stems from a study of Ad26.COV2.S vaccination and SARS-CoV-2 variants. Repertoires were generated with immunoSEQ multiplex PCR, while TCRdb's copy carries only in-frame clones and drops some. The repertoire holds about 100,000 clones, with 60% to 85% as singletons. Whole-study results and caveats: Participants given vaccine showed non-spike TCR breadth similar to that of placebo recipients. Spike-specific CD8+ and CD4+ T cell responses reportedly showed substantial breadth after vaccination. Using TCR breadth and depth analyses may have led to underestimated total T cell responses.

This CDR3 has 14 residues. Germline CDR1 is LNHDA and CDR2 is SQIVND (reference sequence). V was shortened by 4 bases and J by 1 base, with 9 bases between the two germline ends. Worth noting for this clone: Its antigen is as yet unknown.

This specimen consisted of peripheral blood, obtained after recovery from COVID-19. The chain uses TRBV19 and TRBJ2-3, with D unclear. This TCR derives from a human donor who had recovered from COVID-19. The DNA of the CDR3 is TGTGCCAGTAGTACCATGATCCGCACAGATACGCAGTATTTT. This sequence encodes CASSTMIRTDTQYF.